The entry that follows covers one TCR beta chain sequence. Researchers ran the PCR with 60 Vbeta and 13 Jbeta primers. Libraries were prepared by immunoSEQ multiplex PCR; TCRdb keeps only in-frame clonotypes and omits some of them. This table has about 59,000 clones, about 69% appearing once. The CDR3 contains 17 residues. From germline, CDR1 is SGDLS and CDR2 YYNGEE. V lost 3 bases, J lost 2 bases, and 5 bases stayed unmatched. These data come from a study of cytomegalovirus exposure and HLA in healthy donors. The specimen was PBMCs. This chain uses TRBV9 with TRBJ2-3; 14 nucleotides line up with TRBD2. The TCR comes from a man aged 25-45 years in good health and CMV-seropositive. CDR3 sequence: CASSGGLAGGDTDTQYF. The CDR3 DNA reads TGTGCCAGCAGCGGTGGACTAGCGGGGGGCGACACAGATACGCAGTATTTT.